This paragraph covers one TCR beta chain sequence. The antigen it binds to is not known. Being one base from a much bigger clone, this may be a read error. The data belong to a study of T cells in Graves' hyperthyroidism and ophthalmopathy (dated by TCRdb to the late 2010s). Regarding the study in general: Peripheral blood samples were taken at initial diagnosis, before any treatment was given. The paper describes TCR Vbeta CDR3 sequencing of 135 peripheral blood samples, made up of 43 ophthalmopathy patients, some 76 hyperthyroidism patients and 17 progressor patients. After sampling, hyperthyroidism patients received methimazole starting at 30 mg daily, and ophthalmopathy patients received high-dose intravenous methylprednisolone. The study also compared thyroid tissue and blood T-cell repertoires from about six Graves' hyperthyroidism patients. TCR V-J signatures able to tell the groups apart were searched for in a discovery cohort of 100 or so patients, of whom over 40 had Graves' ophthalmopathy and 57 had stable Graves' hyperthyroidism. For training and testing, the 80 to 100 patients in the discovery cohort were randomly divided in a 7:3 ratio. Prospective prediction of ophthalmopathy was tested in an independent validation cohort of 18 to 20 hyperthyroidism patients and approximately 17 patients who later progressed to ophthalmopathy. On the study overall, not on this receptor specifically: In validation, progression to ophthalmopathy was predicted by the model with almost 71% sensitivity and 72.22% specificity, a median of approximately 7.1 months before onset. No statistical method was used to fix the sample size in advance, and group allocation was not hidden from the investigators. Blood samples also contained most of the expanded thyroid clonotypes (frequency above 0.001), which suggests that blood repertoires may reflect thyroid immune responses. In cross-validation, a model built on a 13 V-J signature told ophthalmopathy apart from stable hyperthyroidism with 85% to 90% sensitivity and approximately 81% specificity, and in testing the same model reached 80%/75%.

Amplification of TCR beta CDR3 regions was carried out from RNA transcripts. For the first round of RT-PCR on the TCR CDR3, the HTBI primer set was used together with the Qiagen OneStep RT-PCR kit. Libraries were constructed in a second round of multiplex PCR, after which size selection and purification were performed. Libraries were sequenced paired-end with 100 bp reads on an Illumina HiSeq2000. The source study handled its data this way. Raw data were processed with SOAPnuke, discarding reads with adapters, uncalled bases, mean Phred below 15, or no exact constant-primer or identifier match. COPE v1.2.5 was used to merge high-quality paired reads, and clonotypes were defined as unique nucleotide sequences. Clonotypes were aligned to IMGT TRBV, TRBD and TRBJ reference segments using MiTCR v1.1. The analysis was restricted to V-J combinations with a frequency above 0.0001, which together covered 99% to 99.2% of the repertoires. The TCS score was defined as the ratio of F50 (clonal expansion) to E x V (chaos), calculated using BLOSUM62-based TCRdist between CDR3 peptides within each V-J. Welch's t-statistics and random forest reduced around 520 V-J features to 10 to 15, which were used in a naive Bayes classifier (R e1071). Starting from the raw public reads, TCRdb applied fastp trimming at Q25, assembled clones with MiXCR and retained in-frame beta chains. Rows are unified per CDR3 protein, each entry keeping the most common DNA and genes. TCRdb, not the authors, supplied the V and J calls. Within this sample are under 400,000 distinct CDR3 sequences, with less than 20% of them counted one time only. Clones ranked in the top ten supply around a sixth of the sample.

The germline V gene (reference sequence) gives CDR1 as DFQATT and CDR2 as SNEGSKA. CDR3 length: 15 amino acids, cysteine to phenylalanine. CDR3 DNA is the only sequence kept; it has 45 bases, read in frame from the first base. Moderately to severely active disease, a Clinical Activity Score of at least 3, a NOSPECS grade of at least 4, and a duration under 3 months were present in ophthalmopathy patients. Patients with uncontrolled infections, other autoimmune diseases, pregnancy or lactation were excluded. Clinical symptoms, serum thyroxine and TRAb, thyroid ultrasound, and orbital computed tomography formed the basis for the diagnoses. PBMCs were separated from 8 to 10 ml of fresh peripheral blood using Ficoll-Paque density gradient centrifugation. Total RNA was extracted with Trizol reagent, and quality was checked on an Agilent 2100 Bioanalyzer.

This clonotype originated in a woman aged 40 to 50 with Graves' ophthalmopathy. This chain joins TRBV20-1 to TRBJ2-7; 7 bases in the middle match TRBD2. Sequencing input: blood. CDR3 loop: CNARDLASGTYEQYF. The nucleotides are TGCAATGCTAGAGATTTGGCCAGCGGGACCTACGAGCAGTACTTC.